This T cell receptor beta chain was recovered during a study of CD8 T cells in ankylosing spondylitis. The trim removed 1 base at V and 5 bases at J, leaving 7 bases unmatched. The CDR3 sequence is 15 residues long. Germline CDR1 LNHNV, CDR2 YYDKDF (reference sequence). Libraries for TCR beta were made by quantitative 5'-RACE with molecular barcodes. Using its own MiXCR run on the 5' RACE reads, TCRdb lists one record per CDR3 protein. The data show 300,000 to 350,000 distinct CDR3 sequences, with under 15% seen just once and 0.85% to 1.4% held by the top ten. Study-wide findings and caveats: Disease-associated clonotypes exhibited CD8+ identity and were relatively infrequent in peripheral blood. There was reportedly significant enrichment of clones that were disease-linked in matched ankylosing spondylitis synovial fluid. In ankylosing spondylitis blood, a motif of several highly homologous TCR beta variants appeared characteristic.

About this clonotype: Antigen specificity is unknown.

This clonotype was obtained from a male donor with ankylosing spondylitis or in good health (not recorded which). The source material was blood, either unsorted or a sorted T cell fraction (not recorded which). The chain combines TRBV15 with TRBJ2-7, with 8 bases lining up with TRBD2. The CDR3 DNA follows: TGTGCCACCAGCAGAGGTTACGGGGGGGCCAACGAGCAGTACTTC. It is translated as CATSRGYGGANEQYF.